What follows are 18 T cell receptor beta chains derived from one specimen sequenced in a study of T-cell memory formation after mild COVID-19. TCRdb ran MiXCR on the 5' RACE reads and lists one entry per CDR3 protein. The sample yields a few hundred thousand distinct CDR3 sequences, approximately 15% seen once. Sequencing input: PBMCs or a T cell subset sorted from them (not recorded which). The source of these receptors is a man between 18 and 35 years old who had mild COVID-19 (a few samples of this study predate the infection). Cell type and time point are not known.

This chain links TRBV15 with TRBJ2-7, with D maybe TRBD1 (6 bases). The CDR3 is made up of 13 amino acids. Trimming removed 3 bases from V and 3 bases from J, with 9 bases in between. The germline V gene encodes CDR1 LNHNV and CDR2 YYDKDF (reference sequence). The CDR3 protein is CATSRDSYYEQYV. Written as DNA, the CDR3 is TGTGCCACCAGCAGGGACAGTTACTACGAGCAGTACGTC.

This clonotype was seen a few times. Here the CDR3 reads CASNSLSGNTIYF. In nucleotides, the CDR3 is TGTGCCAGTAACAGCCTCTCTGGAAACACCATATATTTT. The V call is TRBV19, the J call TRBJ1-3; D is unclear. The CDR3 has 13 amino acids. V was pared by 7 bases and J by 0 bases, with 7 bases between. Germline assignment: CDR1 LNHDA and CDR2 SQIVND (reference sequence).

There are a few counts of this clonotype. The chain joins TRBV12-3 or TRBV12-4 to TRBJ2-5, with 8 positions matching TRBD2. V trimming: 8 bases; J trimming: 5 bases; junction bases outside the gene matches: 10. This CDR3 has 14 residues. The CDR3 coding sequence is TGTGCCAGCCAGAAAGCGGGGGCAGGGGAGACCCAGTACTTC. Translated: CASQKAGAGETQYF.

The chain couples TRBV15 to TRBJ2-3; 8 bases are shared with TRBD2. CDR3 size: 21 residues. Trimming cost V 5 bases and J 0 bases; bases outside gene matches: 22. From germline, CDR1 is LNHNV and CDR2 YYDKDF (reference sequence). CDR3 in DNA: TGTGCCACCAGCGGATTTGGCAGGGACGGTTTAGCGGGGTCTAGCACAGATACGCAGTATTTT. It codes for CATSGFGRDGLAGSSTDTQYF. Filled out from reference TRBV15 and TRBJ2-3, the complete variable domain reads DAMVIQNPRYQVTQFGKPVTLSCSQTLNHNVMYWYQQKSSQAPKLLFHYYDKDFNNEADTPDNFQSRRPNTSFCFLDIRSPGLGDTAMYLCATSGFGRDGLAGSSTDTQYFGPGTRLTVL.

This clonotype was picked up many times. The chain carries TRBV6-4 and TRBJ2-2; D is possibly TRBD2 (5 bases). Germline V lookup: CDR1 MRHNA, CDR2 SNTAGT. The CDR3 covers 14 residues. V was shortened by 6 bases and J by 5 bases, with 13 bases between the two germline ends. The CDR3 sequence: CASSYRGGTGELFF. The CDR3 coding sequence is TGTGCCAGCAGCTACCGAGGCGGGACCGGGGAGCTGTTTTTT.

This clonotype came up many times. The genes are TRBV7-9 and TRBJ1-5, with unresolved D. The CDR3 consists of 13 residues. V lost 0 bases, J lost 6 bases, and 6 bases lay in between. CDR1 is SEHNR and CDR2 is FQNEAQ in the germline V gene (reference sequence). DNA of the CDR3: TGTGCCAGCAGCTTAGCCGGGCTTCAGCCCCAGCATTTT. It encodes CASSLAGLQPQHF.

In its sample, this clonotype was seen once. This chain connects TRBV7-6 to TRBJ2-2, with D unresolved. The V gene's germline CDR1 is SGHVS and CDR2 FNYEAQ. CDR3 length equals 16 residues. Trimming took off 5 bases at V and 1 base at J, with 14 bases between the two ends. As DNA, the CDR3 is TGTGCCAGCAGCGCCGGTAGACGCGAGAACACCGGGGAGCTGTTTTTT. Translated: CASSAGRRENTGELFF.

This clonotype was seen a handful of times. The V gene is TRBV5-6, the J gene TRBJ2-7, with D maybe TRBD2 (6 bases). From germline, CDR1 is SGHDT and CDR2 YYEEEE. Between the trimmed V and J ends, which lost 6 bases and 1 base, there was a span of 14 bases. CDR3 size: 14 residues. CDR3 DNA sequence: TGTGCCAGCACCCCGGGACTGAAATCCTACGAGCAGTACTTC. Its translation: CASTPGLKSYEQYF.

The chain links TRBV5-1 to TRBJ2-3; D uncertain. This CDR3 is 15 amino acids long. Per germline, CDR1 SGHRS and CDR2 YFSETQ. The V end was cut by 4 bases, the J end by 0 bases, with 12 bases between. The CDR3 bases are TGCGCCAGCAGCCCGTCCCCATCTAGCACAGATACGCAGTATTTT. It yields the protein CASSPSPSSTDTQYF.

The rearrangement joins TRBV10-3 to TRBJ1-6; D ambiguous. CDR1 and CDR2 from the germline V gene are ENHRY and SYGVKD. CDR3 length equals 14 residues. Trimming took off 8 bases at V and 0 bases at J, with 8 bases between the two ends. Written as DNA, the CDR3 is TGTGCCATCCGGGATCCCTCCTATAATTCACCCCTCCACTTT. This sequence encodes CAIRDPSYNSPLHF.

The chain carries TRBV3-1 and TRBJ2-7; D is possibly TRBD2 (7 bases). The CDR3 spans 12 residues. Trimming removed 8 bases at V and 6 bases at J, with 14 bases between. Germline values: CDR1 LGHDT, CDR2 YNNKEL (reference sequence). CDR3 coding DNA: TGTGCCAGCGAGAGTCGGGGGGCCGAGCAGTACTTC. Its translation is CASESRGAEQYF.

This clonotype was observed a few times. The chain links TRBV20-1 to TRBJ1-1, with D uncertain. Germline loops: CDR1 DFQATT, CDR2 SNEGSKA (reference sequence). V dropped 4 bases and J dropped 5 bases, with 14 bases sitting between them. The CDR3 runs 13 residues. CDR3 in DNA: TGCAGTGCTATGGGGTTCGCCTCTACTGAAGCTTTCTTT. This gives the protein CSAMGFASTEAFF.

This clonotype appeared a few times. This chain links TRBV11-2 with TRBJ2-1; TRBD2 aligns across 11 bases. Germline V CDR1 and CDR2: SGHAT, FQNNGV. Losses at the gene ends were 1 base for V and 10 bases for J; bases not matched to a gene: 6. This CDR3 has 15 residues. The CDR3 here is CASSLGGSGGDEQFF. The DNA for the CDR3 is TGTGCCAGCAGCTTAGGTGGTAGCGGGGGGGACGAGCAGTTCTTC.

This clonotype was observed many times. This chain joins TRBV4-2 and TRBJ2-7; 7 bases fit TRBD1. V lost 1 base and J lost 3; bases outside the gene matches: 9. Germline V CDR1 and CDR2: LGHNA, YNFKEQ. The CDR3 spans 16 residues. CDR3 loop: CASSQVFGAGGYEQYF. The CDR3 bases are TGTGCCAGCAGCCAAGTTTTCGGGGCAGGGGGCTACGAGCAGTACTTC.

The chain links TRBV3-1 to TRBJ1-1; D not certain. The CDR3 has 16 amino acids. V dropped 3 bases and J dropped 0 bases, with 14 bases sitting between them. Germline CDR1 and CDR2: LGHDT and YNNKEL (reference sequence). The CDR3 spells CASSHSRVWMNTEAFF. The CDR3, as DNA: TGTGCCAGCAGCCATAGCCGGGTATGGATGAACACTGAAGCTTTCTTT.

There are a few counts of this clonotype. The CDR3 protein is CATSDGTSAFF. CDR3 nucleotides: TGTGCCACCAGTGATGGGACGAGTGCTTTCTTT. The chain uses TRBV24-1 and TRBJ1-1; possibly TRBD1 for D (5 bases). The CDR3 is made up of 11 amino acids. The V end lost 3 bases, the J end lost 11 bases, and 9 bases lay between the germline ends. CDR1 is KGHDR and CDR2 is SFDVKD in the germline V gene.

The chain combines TRBV7-2 with TRBJ1-1; possible D gene TRBD1, 5 bases. V dropped 5 bases and J dropped 7 bases, with 11 bases sitting between them. The germline gives CDR1 SGHTA, CDR2 FQGNSA. The CDR3 spans 12 residues. CDR3 coding DNA: TGTGCCAGCAGCGTTCAGGGCGTTGAAGCTTTCTTT. Protein product: CASSVQGVEAFF. The full variable domain, with the rest looked up from reference TRBV7-2 and TRBJ1-1, is GAGVSQSPSNKVTEKGKDVELRCDPISGHTALYWYRQSLGQGLEFLIYFQGNSAPDKSGLPSDRFSAERTGGSVSTLTIQRTQQEDSAVYLCASSVQGVEAFFGQGTRLTVV.

A few counts support this clonotype. The chain couples TRBV4-2 to TRBJ2-5; the match to TRBD2 covers 9 bases. Germline V gene sequence: CDR1 LGHNA, CDR2 YNFKEQ. The V gene end was trimmed by 4 bases and the J gene end by 4 bases; junction bases not matched to a gene: 7. This CDR3 is built from 15 residues. For the CDR3, the DNA is TGTGCCAGCAGCCCCACCCCTAGCGGGGCAGAGACCCAGTACTTC. Residues: CASSPTPSGAETQYF.